This TCR beta chain stems from a study of PD-1 blockade in classical Hodgkin lymphoma. Remarks on this clone: Its antigen is not known.

Germline CDR1 and CDR2: SGHRS and YFSETQ. V was pared by 3 bases and J by 7 bases, with 6 bases of the junction left unmatched. There are 14 residues in the CDR3. Study observations and caveats: Before treatment, complete responders showed about the same diversity as newly diagnosed patients. According to reports, newly diagnosed patients had lower baseline TCR diversity than healthy donors, and relapsed/refractory patients had lower baseline TCR diversity still.

Data came from immunoSEQ multiplex PCR; TCRdb stores just in-frame clones and leaves some out. The sample yields about 60,000 clones, about 88% seen once. Every patient was affected by relapse after autologous stem cell transplantation, while exposure to brentuximab vedotin was not uniform. The sequencing used peripheral blood mononuclear cells (PBMCs), collected at baseline. The origin of this receptor is a human donor with classical Hodgkin lymphoma. The chain has TRBV5-1 and TRBJ2-1, with 8 nucleotides matching TRBD1. The CDR3 coding sequence is TGCGCCAGCAGCTGGGGACAGGCTCAGAATGAGCAGTTCTTC. Protein sequence: CASSWGQAQNEQFF.